This T cell receptor beta chain was recorded in a study of Ad26.COV2.S vaccination and SARS-CoV-2 variants. Across the whole study: Donor got 5x10^10 or 1x10^11 viral particles of Ad26.COV2.S.

Treatment noted: roughly 20 received Ad26.COV2.S at low or high dose, single or two shots; about five received placebo; per-sample allocation not given. Day 63 after the first vaccine or placebo injection was the time point for sampling. The CDR3 runs 17 residues. Germline V gene data show CDR1 as MRHNA and CDR2 as SNTAGT. The V end was cut by 8 bases, the J end by 0 bases, with 17 bases between. Clones were read by immunoSEQ multiplex PCR, and TCRdb kept only the in-frame ones, dropping some. The data hold about 390,000 clones, with about 85% observed a single time. This sequence joins TRBV6-4 and TRBJ1-6; D perhaps matches TRBD1 (5 bases). The clonotype originates from a person between 18 and 60 years old who received the Ad26.COV2.S COVID-19 vaccine or a placebo. Specimen: peripheral blood, collected in a trial of Ad26.COV2.S vaccine versus placebo. This CDR3 is CASVPGPPSSYNSPLHF. The CDR3 DNA follows: TGTGCCAGCGTTCCGGGACCCCCGAGCTCCTATAATTCACCCCTCCACTTT.